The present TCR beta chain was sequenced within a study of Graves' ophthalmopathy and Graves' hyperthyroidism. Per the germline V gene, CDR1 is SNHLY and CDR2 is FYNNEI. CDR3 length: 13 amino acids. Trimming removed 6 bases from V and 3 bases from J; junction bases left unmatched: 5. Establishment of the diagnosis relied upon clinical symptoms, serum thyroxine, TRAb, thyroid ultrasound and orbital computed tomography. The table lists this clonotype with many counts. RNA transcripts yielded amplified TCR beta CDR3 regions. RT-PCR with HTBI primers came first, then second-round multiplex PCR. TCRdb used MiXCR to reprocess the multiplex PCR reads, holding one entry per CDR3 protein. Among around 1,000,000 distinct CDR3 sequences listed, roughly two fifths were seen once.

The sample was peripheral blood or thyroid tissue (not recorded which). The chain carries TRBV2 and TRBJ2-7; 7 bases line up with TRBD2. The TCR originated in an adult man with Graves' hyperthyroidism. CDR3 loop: CASRWEGNYEQYF. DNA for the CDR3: TGTGCCAGCAGGTGGGAGGGCAACTACGAGCAGTACTTC.